This record looks at one T cell receptor (beta chain) sequence and its context. This sample was included in a study of Ad26.COV2.S vaccination and SARS-CoV-2 variants. For the study at large: Donor was one of the participants in the Ad26.COV2.S arm of the COV1001 trial.

Indicated treatment: around 19 received Ad26.COV2.S at low or high dose, single or two shots; 5 received placebo; per-sample allocation not given. Specimen acquisition occurred on day 63 following the initial vaccine or placebo injection. V gave up 5 bases and J gave up 0 bases; unmatched junction bases: 7. The CDR3 runs 16 residues. Germline values: CDR1 MNHEY, CDR2 SVGEGT. Generated by immunoSEQ multiplex PCR, the TCRdb table keeps only in-frame clones and is missing some. The data show approximately 300,000 clones, more than 70% seen once. The rearrangement uses TRBV6-2 or TRBV6-3 and TRBJ1-5, with TRBD1 matching 7 bases. Here the sequenced sample was peripheral blood, taken in a trial of Ad26.COV2.S vaccine versus placebo. The sequence came from a person aged 18-60 years who received the Ad26.COV2.S COVID-19 vaccine or a placebo. The CDR3 DNA sequence: TGTGCCAGCAGTAAGGACAGGTCCTATAGCAATCAGCCCCAGCATTTT. Encoded protein: CASSKDRSYSNQPQHF.